This is a list of T cell receptor beta chains from one sample in a study of T cells in Graves' hyperthyroidism and ophthalmopathy. One entry per CDR3 protein, called by TCRdb with MiXCR from the multiplex PCR reads. The repertoire holds a few hundred thousand distinct CDR3 sequences, about 15% seen once, with under 20% in the top ten. The sample comprised blood. The receptors stem from a woman in her late teens or twenties with Graves' hyperthyroidism. The CDR3 runs from the conserved cysteine through the conserved F or W. D genes are given only for firm matches. Size tells how often a clone was seen (once, few, many) or the class of an expanded clone, and some rows leave it out.

d_gene	abundance	len	j_gene	v_gene	CDR3nt	CDR3aa
TRBD1	many	14	TRBJ1-6	TRBV19	TGTGCCAGTAGCCTGACAGGGGAAAGTTCACCCCTCCACTTT	CASSLTGESSPLHF
TRBD1	few	12	TRBJ1-2	TRBV29-1	TGCAGCGGACAGGGTGAAGGCTATGGCTACACCTTC	CSGQGEGYGYTF
.	.	15	TRBJ1-2	TRBV6-4	TGTGCCAGCAGTGACGACGGGACGGCTAGATATGGCTACACCTTC	CASSDDGTARYGYTF
TRBD1	few	15	TRBJ1-1	TRBV5-1	TGCGCCAGCAGCTTGATGGGACAGGAGCGGACTGAAGCTTTCTTT	CASSLMGQERTEAFF
TRBD1	.	17	TRBJ2-2	TRBV25-1	TGTGCCAGCAGCCTACAGGGGTGGACTTCGAACACCGGGGAGCTGTTTTTT	CASSLQGWTSNTGELFF
TRBD1	few	12	TRBJ1-1	TRBV9	TGTGCCAGCAGCCCTACGGACAGGGGAGCTTTCTTT	CASSPTDRGAFF
.	few	15	TRBJ1-2	TRBV6-1	TGTGCCAGCAGTGAAGCTGGGGAGGGGACCTATGGCTACACCTTC	CASSEAGEGTYGYTF
.	many	12	TRBJ1-2	TRBV6-1	TGTGCCAGCAGCTCCTTGGGAGATGGCTACACCTTC	CASSSLGDGYTF
.	many	14	TRBJ1-6	TRBV11-1	TGTGCCAGCAGCTTAAACCGCAGGGAATCACCCCTCCACTTT	CASSLNRRESPLHF
.	.	16	TRBJ1-1	TRBV9	TGTGCCAGCAGCCCCCCAGGATCTGCCTTTGTTGCTGAAGCTTTCTTT	CASSPPGSAFVAEAFF
.	many	14	TRBJ2-3	TRBV7-9	TGTGCCAGCAGCTTAGGTTTTCTCACAGATACGCAGTATTTT	CASSLGFLTDTQYF
TRBD2	few	17	TRBJ2-2	TRBV7-9	TGTGCCAGCAGCCGGGCGGGCGGGAGCCCAGACACCGGGGAGCTGTTTTTT	CASSRAGGSPDTGELFF
TRBD2	many	14	TRBJ2-1	TRBV20-1	TGCAGTGCTAGAAAACTAGCGGGAGTGGGTGAGCAGTTCTTC	CSARKLAGVGEQFF
TRBD2	few	14	TRBJ2-1	TRBV19	TGTGCCAGTAGTAAGACTAGCGGCTACAATGAGCAGTTCTTC	CASSKTSGYNEQFF
TRBD1	.	16	TRBJ1-3	TRBV9	TGTGCCAGCAGCGCCTACGACAGGGCCTCTGGAAACACCATATATTTT	CASSAYDRASGNTIYF
.	few	15	TRBJ2-1	TRBV19	TGTGCCAGTAGTATAAGGAGAGTCCAAGGGGATGAGCAGTTCTTC	CASSIRRVQGDEQFF
TRBD2	many	16	TRBJ2-1	TRBV6-1	TGTGCCAGCATCTCCCATAGCGGGAGCTCCTACAATGAGCAGTTCTTC	CASISHSGSSYNEQFF
.	few	15	TRBJ2-2	TRBV11-2	TGTGCCAGCAGCGTTTTGGGGGGCGCGGGCGGGGAGCTGTTTTTT	CASSVLGGAGGELFF
TRBD1	many	16	TRBJ1-6	TRBV30	TGTGCCTGGAGTGGGGCAGGGGGCTCCTATAATTCACCCCTCCACTTT	CAWSGAGGSYNSPLHF
.	many	12	TRBJ2-1	TRBV29-1	TGCAGTGCCACTCTCTCCTACAATGAGCAGTTCTTC	CSATLSYNEQFF
TRBD1	few	13	TRBJ1-2	TRBV20-1	TGCAGTGCTAGAGCGGGACAGAACTATGGCTACACCTTC	CSARAGQNYGYTF
TRBD2	many	15	TRBJ2-1	TRBV12-5	TGTGCTAGTGGTTTGGGGACTAGCGGGACAAATGAGCAGTTCTTC	CASGLGTSGTNEQFF
TRBD1	few	15	TRBJ1-5	TRBV25-1	TGTGCCAGCAGTGAAGGGGGGACAGTGAATCAGCCCCAGCATTTT	CASSEGGTVNQPQHF
.	.	15	TRBJ1-5	TRBV5-5	TGTGCCAGCAGCTTGAAATGGCAGAGCAATCAGCCCCAGCATTTT	CASSLKWQSNQPQHF
.	many	16	TRBJ2-1	TRBV6-2/TRBV6-3	TGTGCCAGCAGTTACTCGGCAGGGCCGGCCTACAATGAGCAGTTCTTC	CASSYSAGPAYNEQFF
.	few	11	TRBJ2-7	TRBV6-1	TGTGCCAGCACCAGAAACTACGAGCAGTACTTC	CASTRNYEQYF
.	many	14	TRBJ2-7	TRBV11-3	TGTGCCAGCAGCTTAGAACAGGGTTTTAACGAGCAGTACTTC	CASSLEQGFNEQYF
TRBD2	many	18	TRBJ2-3	TRBV2	TGTGCCAGCAGTGAAGCTAGCGGGATCCCCTTGATCACAGATACGCAGTATTTT	CASSEASGIPLITDTQYF
.	many	15	TRBJ2-7	TRBV2	TGTGCCAGCAGAGCGAGGGTACGGAAGGTGAGCGAGCAGTACTTC	CASRARVRKVSEQYF
.	many	15	TRBJ2-1	TRBV7-9	TGTGCCAGCAGCCCCTCGCATCTCTTTTACAATGAGCAGTTCTTC	CASSPSHLFYNEQFF
.	.	15	TRBJ2-1	TRBV10-3	TGTGCCACCAGATCCGTGGACTATAACTACAATGAGCAGTTCTTC	CATRSVDYNYNEQFF
TRBD2	.	16	TRBJ2-1	TRBV6-1	TGTGCCAGCACCCGCCTAGCGGGAGGGACGTACAATGAGCAGTTCTTC	CASTRLAGGTYNEQFF
TRBD2	few	14	TRBJ2-5	TRBV5-6	TGTGCCAGCAGCTTGATCGGGGGGGGAGAGACCCAGTACTTC	CASSLIGGGETQYF
.	many	13	TRBJ2-1	TRBV3-1	TGTGCCAGCAGTCGGGGACACCCAATTGAGCAGTTCTTC	CASSRGHPIEQFF
.	.	16	TRBJ1-1	TRBV10-1	TGCGCCAGCAGTACAACCCCGGACTGGACCCGCACTGAAGCTTTCTTT	CASSTTPDWTRTEAFF
.	few	15	TRBJ2-3	TRBV19	TGTGCCAGTAGTATAGCAACCCATTACACAGATACGCAGTATTTT	CASSIATHYTDTQYF
TRBD1	few	18	TRBJ2-1	TRBV20-1	TGCAGTGCCGAGGACAGGGGCCAGAAATTCGTCTCCTACAATGAGCAGTTCTTC	CSAEDRGQKFVSYNEQFF
TRBD1	.	17	TRBJ1-2	TRBV6-1	TGTGCCAGCAACCACTCCCCCTACAGGGGGCCCAACTATGGCTACACCTTC	CASNHSPYRGPNYGYTF
.	few	16	TRBJ1-2	TRBV9	TGTGCCAGCAGCGTAGGTTTAGGAGAGTCCTACTATGGCTACACCTTC	CASSVGLGESYYGYTF
.	many	13	TRBJ1-5	TRBV12-5	TGTGCTAGTGGTTGGGGGTACAATCAGCCCCAGCATTTT	CASGWGYNQPQHF